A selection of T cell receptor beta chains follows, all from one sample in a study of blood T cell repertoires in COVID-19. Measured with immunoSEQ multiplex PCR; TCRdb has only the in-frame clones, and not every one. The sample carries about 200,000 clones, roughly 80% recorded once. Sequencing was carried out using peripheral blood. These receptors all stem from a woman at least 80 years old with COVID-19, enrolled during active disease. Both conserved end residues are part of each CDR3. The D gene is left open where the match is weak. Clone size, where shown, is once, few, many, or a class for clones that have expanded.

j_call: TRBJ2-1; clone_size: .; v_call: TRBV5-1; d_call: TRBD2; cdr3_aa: CASSATGTSGYNEQFF; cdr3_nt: TGCGCCAGCAGCGCGACAGGGACTAGCGGCTACAATGAGCAGTTCTTC
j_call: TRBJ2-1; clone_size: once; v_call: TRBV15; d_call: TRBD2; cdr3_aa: CATSRVTSGRAGGEQFF; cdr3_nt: TGTGCCACCAGCAGAGTTACAAGCGGGAGGGCCGGGGGTGAGCAGTTCTTC
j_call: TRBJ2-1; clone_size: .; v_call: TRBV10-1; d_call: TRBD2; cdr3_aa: CASSAGLARNEQFF; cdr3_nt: TGCGCCAGCAGTGCTGGACTAGCTCGGAATGAGCAGTTCTTC
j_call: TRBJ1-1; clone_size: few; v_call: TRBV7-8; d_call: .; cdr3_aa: CASSLGQAAEAFF; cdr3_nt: TGTGCCAGCAGCTTAGGACAGGCTGCTGAAGCTTTCTTT
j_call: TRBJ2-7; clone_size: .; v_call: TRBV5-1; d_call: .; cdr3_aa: CASSHSGTPRDEQYF; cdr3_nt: TGCGCCAGCAGCCACTCCGGGACACCCAGGGACGAGCAGTACTTC
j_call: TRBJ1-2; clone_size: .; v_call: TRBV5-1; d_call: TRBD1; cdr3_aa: CASSSDGQAYGYTF; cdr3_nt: TGCGCCAGCAGCTCGGACGGACAGGCCTATGGCTACACCTTC
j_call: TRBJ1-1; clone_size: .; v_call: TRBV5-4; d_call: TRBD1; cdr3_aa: CASSPDRGRTEAFF; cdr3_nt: TGTGCCAGCAGCCCTGACAGGGGCAGGACTGAAGCTTTCTTT
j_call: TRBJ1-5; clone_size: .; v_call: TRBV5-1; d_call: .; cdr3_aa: CASSQGTPNQPQHF; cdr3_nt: TGCGCCAGCAGCCAGGGCACACCTAATCAGCCCCAGCATTTT
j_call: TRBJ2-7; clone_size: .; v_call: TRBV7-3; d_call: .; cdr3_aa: CASSPLPSPYEQYF; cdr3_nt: TGTGCCAGCAGCCCATTGCCTAGCCCCTACGAGCAGTACTTC
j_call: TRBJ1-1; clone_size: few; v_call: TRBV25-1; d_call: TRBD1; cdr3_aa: CASSEFNSRTGSTEAFF; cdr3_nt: TGTGCCAGCAGTGAATTTAATTCCCGGACAGGTTCCACTGAAGCTTTCTTT
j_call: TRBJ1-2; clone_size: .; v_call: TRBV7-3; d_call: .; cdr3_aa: CASSPAGGGDYGYTF; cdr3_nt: TGTGCCAGCAGCCCAGCGGGGGGCGGCGACTATGGCTACACCTTC
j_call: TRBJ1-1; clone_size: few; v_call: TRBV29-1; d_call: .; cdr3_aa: CSSVNSFEAFF; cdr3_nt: TGCAGCTCTGTGAACAGCTTCGAAGCTTTCTTT
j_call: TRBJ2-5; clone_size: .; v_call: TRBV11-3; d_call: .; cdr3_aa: CASSSDGSGETQYF; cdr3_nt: TGTGCCAGCAGCTCCGACGGGAGTGGGGAGACCCAGTACTTC
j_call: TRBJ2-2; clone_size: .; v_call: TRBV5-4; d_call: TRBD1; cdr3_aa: CASSPADRGRGTGELFF; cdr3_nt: TGTGCCAGCAGCCCGGCCGACAGGGGGCGGGGGACCGGGGAGCTGTTTTTT
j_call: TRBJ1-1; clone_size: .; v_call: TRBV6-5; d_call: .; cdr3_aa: CASSYLYRVNTEAFF; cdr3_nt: TGTGCCAGCAGTTACCTCTACAGGGTGAACACTGAAGCTTTCTTT
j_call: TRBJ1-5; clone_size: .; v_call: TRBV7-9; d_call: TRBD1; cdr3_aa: CASSQGQGGYNQPQHF; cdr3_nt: TGTGCCAGCAGCCAAGGACAGGGCGGGTACAATCAGCCCCAGCATTTT
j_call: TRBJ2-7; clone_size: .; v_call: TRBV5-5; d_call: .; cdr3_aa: CASSLRTGRVYEQYF; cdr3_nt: TGTGCCAGCAGCTTGAGGACAGGGAGGGTCTACGAGCAGTACTTC
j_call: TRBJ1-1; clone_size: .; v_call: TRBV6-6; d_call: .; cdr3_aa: CASSLQENTEAFF; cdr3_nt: TGTGCCAGCAGTTTACAGGAGAACACTGAAGCTTTCTTT
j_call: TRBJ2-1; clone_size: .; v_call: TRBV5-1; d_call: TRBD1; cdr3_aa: CARPGQGIKNEQFF; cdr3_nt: TGCGCCAGACCGGGACAGGGGATTAAAAATGAGCAGTTCTTC
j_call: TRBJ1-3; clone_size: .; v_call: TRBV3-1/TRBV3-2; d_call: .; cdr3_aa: CASSQERDYSGNTIYF; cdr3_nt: TGTGCCAGCAGCCAAGAGAGGGACTACTCTGGAAACACCATATATTTT
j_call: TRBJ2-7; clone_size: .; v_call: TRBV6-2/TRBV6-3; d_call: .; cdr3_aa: CASSYSPWAGSDEQYF; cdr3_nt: TGTGCCAGCAGTTACTCCCCGTGGGCTGGGAGCGACGAGCAGTACTTC
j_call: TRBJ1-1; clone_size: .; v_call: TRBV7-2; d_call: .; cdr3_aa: CASSLRRRPPAFF; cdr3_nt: TGTGCCAGCAGCTTAAGGAGAAGGCCCCCAGCTTTCTTT
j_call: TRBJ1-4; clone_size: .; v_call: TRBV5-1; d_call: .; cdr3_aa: CASSPGRPRGEKLFF; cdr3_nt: TGCGCCAGCAGCCCCGGGAGGCCGAGGGGGGAAAAACTGTTTTTT
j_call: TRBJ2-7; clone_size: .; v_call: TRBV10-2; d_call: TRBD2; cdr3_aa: CASSESFDSGAPYEQYF; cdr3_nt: TGCGCCAGCAGTGAGTCGTTTGACAGCGGGGCCCCCTACGAGCAGTACTTC
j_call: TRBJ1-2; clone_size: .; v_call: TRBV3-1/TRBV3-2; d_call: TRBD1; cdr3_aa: CASTSQGINGYTF; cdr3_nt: TGTGCCAGCACCTCACAGGGGATCAATGGCTACACCTTC
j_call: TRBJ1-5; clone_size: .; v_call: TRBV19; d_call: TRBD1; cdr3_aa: CASAQGPRLEPQHF; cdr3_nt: TGTGCCAGCGCACAGGGGCCCCGATTAGAACCCCAGCATTTT
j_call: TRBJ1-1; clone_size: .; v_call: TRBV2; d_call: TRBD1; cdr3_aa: CASSEIGGGNFF; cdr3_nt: TGTGCCAGCAGTGAAATTGGAGGGGGCAATTTCTTT
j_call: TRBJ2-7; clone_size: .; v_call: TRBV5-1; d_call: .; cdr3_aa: CASSSGDLGSYEQYF; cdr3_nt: TGCGCCAGCAGTTCGGGGGACCTTGGGTCCTACGAGCAGTACTTC
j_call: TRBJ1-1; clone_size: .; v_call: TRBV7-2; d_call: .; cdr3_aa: CASSFRYDTEAFF; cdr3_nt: TGTGCCAGCAGTTTTAGATACGACACTGAAGCTTTCTTT
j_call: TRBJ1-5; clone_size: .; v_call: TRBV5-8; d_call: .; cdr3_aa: CASIRGQLNQPQHF; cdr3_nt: TGTGCCAGCATTCGAGGACAGTTGAATCAGCCCCAGCATTTT
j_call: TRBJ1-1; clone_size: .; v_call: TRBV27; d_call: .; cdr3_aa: CASSLSRGFMNTEAFF; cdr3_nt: TGTGCCAGCAGTTTATCAAGGGGATTCATGAACACTGAAGCTTTCTTT
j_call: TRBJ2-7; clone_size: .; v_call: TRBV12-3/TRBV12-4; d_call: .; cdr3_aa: CASSSAGLHEQYF; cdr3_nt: TGTGCCAGCAGTTCCGCGGGACTGCACGAGCAGTACTTC
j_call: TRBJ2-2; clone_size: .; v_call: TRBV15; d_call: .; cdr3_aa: CATSRGRANTGELFF; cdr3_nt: TGTGCCACCAGCAGAGGACGGGCGAACACCGGGGAGCTGTTTTTT
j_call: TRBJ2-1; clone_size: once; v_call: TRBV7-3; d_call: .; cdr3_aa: CASSFSASSYNEQFF; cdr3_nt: TGTGCCAGCAGCTTTAGCGCTAGCTCCTACAATGAGCAGTTCTTC
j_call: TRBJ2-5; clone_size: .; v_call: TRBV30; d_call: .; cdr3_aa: CAQGTQETQYF; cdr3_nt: TGTGCGCAGGGGACACAAGAGACCCAGTACTTC
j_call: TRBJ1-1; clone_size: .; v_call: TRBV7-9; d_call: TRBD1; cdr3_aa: CASSQWTGSEAFF; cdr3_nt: TGTGCCAGCAGCCAATGGACAGGTTCTGAAGCTTTCTTT
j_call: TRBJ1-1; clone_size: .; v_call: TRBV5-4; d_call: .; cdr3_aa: CASSPAAHGNTEAFF; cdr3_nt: TGTGCCAGCAGCCCCGCGGCCCACGGAAACACTGAAGCTTTCTTT
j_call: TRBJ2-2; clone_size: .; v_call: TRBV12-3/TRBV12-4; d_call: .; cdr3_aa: CASSQRTTGELFF; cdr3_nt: TGTGCCAGCAGCCAGCGGACCACCGGGGAGCTGTTTTTT
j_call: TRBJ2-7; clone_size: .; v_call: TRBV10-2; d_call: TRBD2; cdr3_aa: CATSGSGRKSYEQYF; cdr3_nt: TGCGCCACTTCGGGGAGCGGGAGAAAATCCTACGAGCAGTACTTC
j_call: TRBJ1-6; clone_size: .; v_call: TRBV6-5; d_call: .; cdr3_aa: CASSSRTDSPLHF; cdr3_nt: TGTGCCAGCAGTTCCCGGACAGATTCACCCCTCCACTTT
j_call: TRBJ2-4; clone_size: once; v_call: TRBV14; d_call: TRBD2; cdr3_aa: CASSPRASGGRPQYF; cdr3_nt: TGTGCCAGCAGCCCTCGGGCTAGCGGGGGGCGTCCGCAGTACTTC
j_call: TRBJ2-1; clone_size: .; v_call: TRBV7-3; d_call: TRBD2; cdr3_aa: CASSTLAGEGEQFF; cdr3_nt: TGTGCCAGCAGCACCCTAGCGGGAGAGGGTGAGCAGTTCTTC
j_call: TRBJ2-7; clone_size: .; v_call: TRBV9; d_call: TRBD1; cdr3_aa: CASSVETGATYEQYF; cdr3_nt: TGTGCCAGCAGCGTAGAGACAGGGGCCACCTACGAGCAGTACTTC
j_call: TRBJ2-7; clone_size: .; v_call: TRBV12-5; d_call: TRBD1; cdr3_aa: CANRNYWTGPPEGYYEQYF; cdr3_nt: TGTGCTAACAGAAACTACTGGACAGGCCCTCCCGAGGGGTACTACGAGCAGTACTTC
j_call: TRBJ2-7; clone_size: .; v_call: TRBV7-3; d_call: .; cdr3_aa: CASRYDSRGTYEQYF; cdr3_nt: TGTGCCAGCAGGTATGACTCGAGGGGGACCTACGAGCAGTACTTC
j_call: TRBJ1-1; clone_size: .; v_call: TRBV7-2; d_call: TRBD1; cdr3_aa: CASSEKPGQGRTEAFF; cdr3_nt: TGTGCCAGCAGCGAAAAACCGGGACAGGGAAGAACTGAAGCTTTCTTT
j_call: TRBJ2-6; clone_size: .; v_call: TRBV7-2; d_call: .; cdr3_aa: CASSLDYSGANVLTF; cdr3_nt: TGTGCCAGCAGCTTAGACTACTCTGGGGCCAACGTCCTGACTTTC
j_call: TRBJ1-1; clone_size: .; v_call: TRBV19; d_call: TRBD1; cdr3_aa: CASSIYRGFGTEAFF; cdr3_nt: TGTGCCAGTAGTATATACAGGGGGTTCGGCACTGAAGCTTTCTTT
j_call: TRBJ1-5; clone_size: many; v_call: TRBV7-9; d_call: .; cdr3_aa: CASSLGQDNQPQHF; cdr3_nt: TGTGCCAGCAGCTTAGGACAAGATAATCAGCCCCAGCATTTT
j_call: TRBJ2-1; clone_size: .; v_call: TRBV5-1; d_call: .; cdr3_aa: CASSLSGGGSNEQFF; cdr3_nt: TGCGCCAGCAGCTTGTCCGGCGGGGGCTCGAATGAGCAGTTCTTC
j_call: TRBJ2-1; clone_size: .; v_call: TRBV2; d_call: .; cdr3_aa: CASSLPGDSYNEQFF; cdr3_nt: TGTGCCAGCAGTCTCCCGGGGGACAGCTACAATGAGCAGTTCTTC
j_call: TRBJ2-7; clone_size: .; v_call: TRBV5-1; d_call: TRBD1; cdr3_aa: CASSPAGTDYEQYF; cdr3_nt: TGCGCCAGCAGCCCGGCCGGGACAGACTACGAGCAGTACTTC
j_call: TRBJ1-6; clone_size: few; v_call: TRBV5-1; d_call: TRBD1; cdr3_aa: CASSLEGTENSPLHF; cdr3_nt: TGCGCCAGCAGCTTGGAAGGGACAGAGAATTCACCCCTCCACTTT
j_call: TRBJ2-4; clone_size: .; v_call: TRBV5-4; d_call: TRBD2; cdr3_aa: CASSQDSGGKNIQYF; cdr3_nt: TGTGCCAGCAGCCAGGACAGCGGGGGGAAAAACATTCAGTACTTC
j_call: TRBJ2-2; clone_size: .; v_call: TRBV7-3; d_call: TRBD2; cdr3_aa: CASSLNPLTSGSRTGELFF; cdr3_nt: TGTGCCAGCAGCTTAAATCCCCTGACCAGCGGGAGCCGGACCGGGGAGCTGTTTTTT
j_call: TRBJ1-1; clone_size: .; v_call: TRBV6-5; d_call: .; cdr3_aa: CASRDRNTEAFF; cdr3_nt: TGTGCCAGCAGGGACAGGAACACTGAAGCTTTCTTT
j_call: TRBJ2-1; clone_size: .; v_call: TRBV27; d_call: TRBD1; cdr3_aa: CASSFFGTGMNEQFF; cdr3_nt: TGTGCCAGCAGTTTTTTCGGGACAGGAATGAATGAGCAGTTCTTC
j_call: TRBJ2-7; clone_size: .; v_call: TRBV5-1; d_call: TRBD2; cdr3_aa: CASSFTSGDFYEQYF; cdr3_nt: TGCGCCAGCAGCTTCACTAGCGGGGACTTCTACGAGCAGTACTTC
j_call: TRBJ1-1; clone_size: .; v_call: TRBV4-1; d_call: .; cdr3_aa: CASSQQGYTEAFF; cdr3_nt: TGCGCCAGCAGCCAACAGGGGTACACTGAAGCTTTCTTT
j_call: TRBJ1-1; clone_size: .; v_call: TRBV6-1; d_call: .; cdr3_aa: CASSDPARGDTEAFF; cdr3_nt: TGTGCCAGCAGTGATCCAGCCCGGGGGGACACTGAAGCTTTCTTT